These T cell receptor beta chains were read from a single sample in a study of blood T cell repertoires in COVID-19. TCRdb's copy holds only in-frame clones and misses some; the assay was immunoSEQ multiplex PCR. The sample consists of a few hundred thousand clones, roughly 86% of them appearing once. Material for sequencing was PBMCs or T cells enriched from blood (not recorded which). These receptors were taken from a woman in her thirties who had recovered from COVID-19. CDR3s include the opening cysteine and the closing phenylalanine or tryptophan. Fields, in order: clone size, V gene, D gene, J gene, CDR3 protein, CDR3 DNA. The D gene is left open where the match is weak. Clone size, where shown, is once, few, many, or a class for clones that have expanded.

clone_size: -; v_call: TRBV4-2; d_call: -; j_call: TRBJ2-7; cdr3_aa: CASSQGAVSSYEQYF; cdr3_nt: TGTGCCAGCAGCCAAGGCGCCGTGAGCTCCTACGAGCAGTACTTC
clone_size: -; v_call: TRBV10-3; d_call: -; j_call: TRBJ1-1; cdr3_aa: CAISELGPNTEAFF; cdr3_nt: TGTGCCATCAGTGAACTGGGCCCGAACACTGAAGCTTTCTTT
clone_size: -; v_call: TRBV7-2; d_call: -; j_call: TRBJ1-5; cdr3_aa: CASSSYGGSNQPQHF; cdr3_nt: TGTGCCAGCAGCTCCTACGGTGGTAGCAATCAGCCCCAGCATTTT
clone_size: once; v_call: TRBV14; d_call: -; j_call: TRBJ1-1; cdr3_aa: CASSLRGGEFNTEAFF; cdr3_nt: TGTGCCAGCAGCCTTAGGGGGGGGGAGTTCAACACTGAAGCTTTCTTT
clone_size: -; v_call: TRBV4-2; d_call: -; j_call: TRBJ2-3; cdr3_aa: CASSLKRRDETDTQYF; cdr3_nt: TGTGCCAGCAGCCTAAAAAGGCGGGATGAAACAGATACGCAGTATTTT
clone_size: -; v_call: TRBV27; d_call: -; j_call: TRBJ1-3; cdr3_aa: CASSLAGHSGNTIYF; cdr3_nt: TGTGCCAGCAGTTTAGCCGGTCACTCTGGAAACACCATATATTTT
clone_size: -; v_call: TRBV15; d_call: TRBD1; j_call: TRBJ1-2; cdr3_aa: CATSRTGGARGYTF; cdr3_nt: TGTGCCACCAGCAGAACAGGGGGCGCGCGGGGCTACACCTTC
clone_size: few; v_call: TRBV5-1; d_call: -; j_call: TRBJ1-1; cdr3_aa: CASSFQGMGTEAFF; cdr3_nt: TGCGCCAGCAGCTTCCAGGGTATGGGCACTGAAGCTTTCTTT
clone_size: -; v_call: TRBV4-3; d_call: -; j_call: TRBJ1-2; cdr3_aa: CASSAVVSWRGGGYTF; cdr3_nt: TGCGCCAGCAGCGCAGTAGTCTCCTGGAGGGGTGGTGGCTACACCTTC
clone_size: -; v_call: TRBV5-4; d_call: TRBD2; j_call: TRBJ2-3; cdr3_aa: CASSLRGESGGTDTQYF; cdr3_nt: TGTGCCAGCAGCTTGAGGGGCGAGAGCGGGGGCACAGATACGCAGTATTTT
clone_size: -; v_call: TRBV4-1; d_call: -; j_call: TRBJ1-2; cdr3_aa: CASSQGKEFPLRNYGYTF; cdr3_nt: TGCGCCAGCAGCCAAGGGAAGGAGTTTCCCCTCCGAAACTATGGCTACACCTTC
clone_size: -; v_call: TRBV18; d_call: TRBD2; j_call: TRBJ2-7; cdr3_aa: CASSPISGSLGEQYF; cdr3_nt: TGTGCCAGCTCCCCTATTAGCGGGAGCTTGGGCGAGCAGTACTTC